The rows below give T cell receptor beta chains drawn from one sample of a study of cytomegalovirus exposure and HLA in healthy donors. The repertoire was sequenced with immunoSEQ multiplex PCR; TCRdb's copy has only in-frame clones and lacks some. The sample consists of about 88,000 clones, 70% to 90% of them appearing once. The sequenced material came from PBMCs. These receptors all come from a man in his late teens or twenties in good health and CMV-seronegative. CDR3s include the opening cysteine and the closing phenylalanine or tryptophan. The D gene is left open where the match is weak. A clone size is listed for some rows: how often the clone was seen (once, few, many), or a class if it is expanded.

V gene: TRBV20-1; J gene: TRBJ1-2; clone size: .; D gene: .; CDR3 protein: CSAITVGYTF; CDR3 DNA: TGCAGTGCTATCACAGTCGGCTACACCTTC
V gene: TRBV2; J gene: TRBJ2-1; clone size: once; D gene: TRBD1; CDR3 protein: CASNPSGTGHNEQFF; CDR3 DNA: TGTGCCAGCAACCCTTCCGGGACAGGGCACAATGAGCAGTTCTTC
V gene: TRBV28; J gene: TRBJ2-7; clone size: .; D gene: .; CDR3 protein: CASSLPGTQFYEQYF; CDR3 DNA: TGTGCCAGCAGTTTACCTGGGACACAATTCTACGAGCAGTACTTC
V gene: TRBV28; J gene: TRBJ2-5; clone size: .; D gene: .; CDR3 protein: CASSPIGGLIEETQYF; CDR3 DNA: TGTGCCAGCAGCCCAATTGGGGGACTTATCGAAGAGACCCAGTACTTC
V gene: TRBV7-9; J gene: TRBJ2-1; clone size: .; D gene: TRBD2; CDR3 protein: CSSSPFGGRIYNEQFF; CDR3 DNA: TGTTCCAGCAGCCCTTTTGGCGGGAGAATCTACAATGAGCAGTTCTTC
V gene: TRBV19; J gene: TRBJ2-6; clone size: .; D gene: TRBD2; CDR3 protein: CASSMGGEAEGPSSGANVLTF; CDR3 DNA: TGTGCCAGTAGTATGGGGGGGGAGGCGGAGGGCCCGAGCTCTGGGGCCAACGTCCTGACTTTC
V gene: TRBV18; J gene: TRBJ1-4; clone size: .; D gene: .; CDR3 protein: CASSRGEDEKLFF; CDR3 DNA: TGTGCCAGCTCCCGGGGGGAGGACGAAAAACTGTTTTTT
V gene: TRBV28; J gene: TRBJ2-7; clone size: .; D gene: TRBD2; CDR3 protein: CASSSAGASGAYEQYF; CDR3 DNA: TGTGCCAGCAGTTCTGCCGGGGCTAGCGGGGCCTACGAGCAGTACTTC
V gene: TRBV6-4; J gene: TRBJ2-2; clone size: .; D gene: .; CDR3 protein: CASSAGIDTGELFF; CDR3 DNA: TGTGCCAGCAGTGCAGGGATTGACACCGGGGAGCTGTTTTTT
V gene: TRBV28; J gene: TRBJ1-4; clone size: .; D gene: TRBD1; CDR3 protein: CASSERGRDPNEKLFF; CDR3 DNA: TGTGCCAGCAGTGAGAGGGGGCGGGATCCTAATGAAAAACTGTTTTTT
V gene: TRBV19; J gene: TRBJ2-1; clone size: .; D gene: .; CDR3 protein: CASAPLGQGYNEQFF; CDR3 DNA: TGTGCCAGCGCCCCCTTGGGACAAGGCTACAATGAGCAGTTCTTC
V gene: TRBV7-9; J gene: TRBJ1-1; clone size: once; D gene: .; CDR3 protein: CASSPFSKAHTNTEAFF; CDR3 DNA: TGTGCCAGCAGCCCTTTTTCTAAAGCTCATACGAACACTGAAGCTTTCTTT
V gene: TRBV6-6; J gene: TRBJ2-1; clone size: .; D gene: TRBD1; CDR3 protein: CASRDITGGTYNEQFF; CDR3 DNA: TGTGCCAGCAGAGATATAACAGGGGGCACCTACAATGAGCAGTTCTTC
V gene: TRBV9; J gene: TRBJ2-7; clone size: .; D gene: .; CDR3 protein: CASTQGSVTYEQYF; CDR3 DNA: TGTGCCAGCACTCAGGGGAGCGTAACCTACGAGCAGTACTTC
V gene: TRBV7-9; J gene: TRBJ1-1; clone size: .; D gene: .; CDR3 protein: CASRESGTTEAFF; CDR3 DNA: TGTGCCAGCAGGGAGAGTGGGACAACTGAAGCTTTCTTT
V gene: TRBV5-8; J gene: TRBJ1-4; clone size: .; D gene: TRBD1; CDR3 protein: CASSLGTGEEKLFF; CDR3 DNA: TGTGCCAGCAGCTTGGGTACAGGGGAGGAAAAACTGTTTTTT
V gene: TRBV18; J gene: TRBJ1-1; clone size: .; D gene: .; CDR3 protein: CASSPVAGVNTEAFF; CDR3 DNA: TGTGCCAGCTCACCGGTGGCGGGGGTGAACACTGAAGCTTTCTTT
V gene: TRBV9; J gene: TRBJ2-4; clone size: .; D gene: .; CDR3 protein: CASSRGARVPIQYF; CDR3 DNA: TGTGCCAGCAGCCGGGGGGCGAGAGTCCCCATTCAGTACTTC
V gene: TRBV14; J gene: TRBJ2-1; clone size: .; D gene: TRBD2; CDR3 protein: CASSRVAGGWGEQFF; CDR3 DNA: TGTGCCAGCAGCCGCGTAGCGGGGGGTTGGGGAGAGCAGTTCTTC
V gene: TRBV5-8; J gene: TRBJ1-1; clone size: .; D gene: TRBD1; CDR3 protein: CASTPLGQGKNTEAFF; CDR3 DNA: TGTGCCAGCACTCCCTTGGGACAGGGGAAGAACACTGAAGCTTTCTTT
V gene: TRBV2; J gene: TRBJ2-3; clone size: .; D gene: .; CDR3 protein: CASSVPGVSTDTQYF; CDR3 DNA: TGTGCCAGCAGTGTCCCGGGGGTAAGCACAGATACGCAGTATTTT
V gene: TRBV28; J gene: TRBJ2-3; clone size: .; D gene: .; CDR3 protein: CASSRTGPTDTQYF; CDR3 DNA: TGTGCCAGCAGTCGGACTGGTCCCACAGATACGCAGTATTTT
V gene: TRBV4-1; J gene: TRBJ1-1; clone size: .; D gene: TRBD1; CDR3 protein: CASSFRQGDTEAFF; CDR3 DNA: TGCGCCAGCAGCTTCCGACAGGGTGACACTGAAGCTTTCTTT
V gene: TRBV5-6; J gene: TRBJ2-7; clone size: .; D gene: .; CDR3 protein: CASSLRKGGPYEQYF; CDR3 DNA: TGTGCCAGCAGCTTGCGGAAGGGAGGCCCCTACGAGCAGTACTTC
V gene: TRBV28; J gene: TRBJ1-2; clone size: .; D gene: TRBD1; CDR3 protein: CASSPGGQTLLYGYTF; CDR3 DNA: TGTGCCAGCAGTCCAGGGGGCCAAACCCTTCTCTATGGCTACACCTTC
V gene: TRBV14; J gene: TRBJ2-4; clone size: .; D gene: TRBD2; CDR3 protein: CASSFRLAGHPVAKNIQYF; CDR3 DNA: TGTGCCAGCAGCTTCCGACTAGCGGGGCATCCCGTAGCCAAAAACATTCAGTACTTC
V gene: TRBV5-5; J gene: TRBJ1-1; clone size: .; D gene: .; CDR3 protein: CASSFTGTLNTEAFF; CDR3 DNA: TGTGCCAGCAGCTTTACCGGGACACTAAACACTGAAGCTTTCTTT
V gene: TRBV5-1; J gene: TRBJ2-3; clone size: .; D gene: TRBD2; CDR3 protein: CASSLAAGGSTDTQYF; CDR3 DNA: TGCGCCAGCAGCTTGGCCGCGGGAGGCTCGACAGATACGCAGTATTTT